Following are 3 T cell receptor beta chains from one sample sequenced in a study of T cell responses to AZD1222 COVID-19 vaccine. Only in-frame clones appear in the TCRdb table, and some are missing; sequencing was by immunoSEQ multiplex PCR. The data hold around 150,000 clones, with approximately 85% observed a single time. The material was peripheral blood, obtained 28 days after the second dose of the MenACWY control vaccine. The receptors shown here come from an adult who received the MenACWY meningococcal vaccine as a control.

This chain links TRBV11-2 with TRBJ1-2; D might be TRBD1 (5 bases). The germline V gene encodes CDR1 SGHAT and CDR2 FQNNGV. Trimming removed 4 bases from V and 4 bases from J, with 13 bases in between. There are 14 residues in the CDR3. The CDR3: CASSSPRGSYGYTF. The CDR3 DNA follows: TGTGCCAGCAGCTCCCCGCGGGGGAGCTATGGCTACACCTTC.

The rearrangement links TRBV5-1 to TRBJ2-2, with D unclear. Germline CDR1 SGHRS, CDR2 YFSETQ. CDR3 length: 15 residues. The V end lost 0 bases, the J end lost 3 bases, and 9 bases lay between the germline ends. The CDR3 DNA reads TGCGCCAGCAGCTTGGGGCGTTCTGACACCGGGGAGCTGTTTTTT. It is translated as CASSLGRSDTGELFF.

This CDR3 is CASSSGNSPLHF. The CDR3 bases are TGTGCCAGCAGTTCGGGAAATTCACCCCTCCACTTT. J is TRBJ1-6 and V is TRBV28; D gene unclear. V was trimmed by 4 bases and J by 7 bases, leaving 5 bases between them. CDR3 length equals 12 residues. CDR1 MDHEN and CDR2 SYDVKM come from the germline V gene.